These 6 T cell receptor beta chains were sequenced from one sample in a study of cytomegalovirus exposure and HLA in healthy donors. PCR involved 60 Vbeta and 13 Jbeta primers. Sequencing used immunoSEQ multiplex PCR; TCRdb keeps in-frame clones, though not all of them. The sample includes around 100,000 clones, about 74% seen only once; the top ten take about 5%. The sequencing input was PBMCs. Receptors were obtained from a female donor in good health and CMV-seropositive.

The chain combines TRBV7-3 with TRBJ2-5; 9 nucleotides agree with TRBD1. Germline assignment: CDR1 SGHTA and CDR2 FQGTGA. This CDR3 region has 13 residues. The J segment lost 5 bases and the V segment lost 5 bases, leaving 3 bases of the junction unmatched. The CDR3 sequence is CASSRGQGETQYF. In nucleotides, the CDR3 is TGTGCCAGCAGCCGAGGACAGGGGGAGACCCAGTACTTC.

The V gene is TRBV11-1, the J gene TRBJ1-1; tentative D call: TRBD1 (6 bases). V was trimmed by 5 bases and J by 5 bases, leaving 18 bases between them. CDR3 length: 15 residues. Germline CDR1 SGHAT, CDR2 FQDESV (reference sequence). Here the CDR3 DNA reads TGTGCCAGCAGCAGTTTGGGTCGAGGGGGAACTGAAGCTTTCTTT. As protein: CASSSLGRGGTEAFF.

The chain joins TRBV6-4 to TRBJ2-1, with 7 bases matching TRBD2. CDR3 length: 13 residues. Trimming at V came to 3 bases and at J to 9 bases, leaving 5 bases not matched to a gene. Germline values: CDR1 MRHNA, CDR2 SNTAGT. CDR3 loop: CASSEELATEQFF. CDR3 nucleotide sequence: TGTGCCAGCAGTGAAGAACTAGCGACTGAGCAGTTCTTC.

V and J are TRBV15 and TRBJ1-1; D is uncertain. V was cut by 0 bases and J by 1 base, with 21 bases left in between. This CDR3 has 19 amino acids. The germline CDR1 and CDR2 sequences are LNHNV and YYDKDF (reference sequence). The CDR3 DNA reads as TGTGCCACCAGCAGAGATCTAAGAGGGCAAGGCCTGGGGAACACTGAAGCTTTCTTT. Protein product: CATSRDLRGQGLGNTEAFF.

Here the CDR3 DNA reads TGTGCCAGCAGTAGGACAGGGCCGAATTCACCCCTCCACTTT. Its protein product is CASSRTGPNSPLHF. The rearrangement uses TRBV6-5 and TRBJ1-6, with 8 positions matching TRBD1. V dropped 5 bases and J dropped 7; count of bases not matched to a gene: 4. Germline lookup yields CDR1 MNHEY and CDR2 SVGAGI. There are 14 residues in the CDR3.

The chain joins TRBV6-5 to TRBJ1-1; D is possibly TRBD1 (5 bases). The CDR3 has 15 residues. Germline assignment: CDR1 MNHEY and CDR2 SVGAGI. Trimming stripped 6 bases from V and 7 bases from J, with 21 bases between. CDR3 protein: CASSWGGESWNEAFF. CDR3 nucleotides: TGTGCCAGCAGCTGGGGGGGGGAGTCGTGGAATGAAGCTTTCTTT.